Sequencing of this TCR beta chain was carried out in a study of technical replicates of blood from several donors (TCRdb year 2017). Comment on this clone: Its specific antigen is unknown. No base qualities exist here, and no much larger clone lies one base off it.

The receptor library was made with the immunoSEQ multiplex PCR assay. Imported from immuneACCESS, the table was reduced by TCRdb to in-frame sequences with V and J called. These copies leave out some clones; in studies compared against another copy, an unresolved V gene accounts for under half, and the cause of the remainder is not known. The sample table records about 60,000 clones; more than 85% of these occur just once. About 5.1% of the sample is in the top ten clones. The CDR3 runs 15 amino acids, cysteine and phenylalanine included. The sequence is cut down to CDR3 DNA, 45 bases in frame from base 1. As encoded in the germline V gene (reference sequence), CDR1 is MNHEY while CDR2 is SMNVEV. Relative to germline, V is missing 6 bases and J is missing 6 bases, with 8 bases of the junction outside any gene match.

Input material: PBMCs. The chain is made from TRBV27 and TRBJ1-6; 7 bases in the junction line up with TRBD1. The receptor comes from a human donor in good health. Some clones in this sample may be carry-over from other donors' samples. The nucleotide sequence reads as follows: TGTGCCAGCAGGGAGACAGGGACCCTTAATTCACCCCTCCACTTT. Translated, this gives CASRETGTLNSPLHF.